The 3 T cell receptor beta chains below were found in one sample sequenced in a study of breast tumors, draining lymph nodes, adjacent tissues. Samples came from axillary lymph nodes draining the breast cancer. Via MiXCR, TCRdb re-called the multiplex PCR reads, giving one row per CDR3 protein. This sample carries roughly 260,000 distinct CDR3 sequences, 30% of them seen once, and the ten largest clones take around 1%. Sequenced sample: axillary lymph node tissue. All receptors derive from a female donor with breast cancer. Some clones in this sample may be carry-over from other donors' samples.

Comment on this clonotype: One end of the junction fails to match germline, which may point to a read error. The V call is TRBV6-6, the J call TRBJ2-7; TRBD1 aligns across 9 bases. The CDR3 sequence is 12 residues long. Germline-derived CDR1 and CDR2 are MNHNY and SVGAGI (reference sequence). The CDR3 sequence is CAGSPQGAEQYF. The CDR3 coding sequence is TGTGCCGGCAGTCCACAGGGGGCGGAGCAGTACTTC.

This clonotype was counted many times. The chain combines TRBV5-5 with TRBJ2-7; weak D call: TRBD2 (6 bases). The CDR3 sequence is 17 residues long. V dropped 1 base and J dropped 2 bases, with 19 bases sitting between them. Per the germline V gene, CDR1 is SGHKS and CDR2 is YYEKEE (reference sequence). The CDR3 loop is CASSLLGPGDPTYEQYF. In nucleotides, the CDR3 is TGTGCCAGCAGCTTGTTGGGCCCGGGGGATCCGACCTACGAGCAGTACTTC.

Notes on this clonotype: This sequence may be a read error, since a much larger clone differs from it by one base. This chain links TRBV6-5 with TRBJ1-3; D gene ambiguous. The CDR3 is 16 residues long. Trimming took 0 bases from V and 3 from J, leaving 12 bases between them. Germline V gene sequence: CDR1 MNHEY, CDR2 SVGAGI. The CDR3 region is CASSYSMAVGGNTIYF. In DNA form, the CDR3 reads TGTGCCAGCAGTTACTCGATGGCAGTAGGTGGAAACACCATATATTTT.